The source of this T cell receptor (beta chain) is a study of tumor-infiltrating lymphocytes in localized non-small cell lung cancer. Study results and limitations: Higher tumor T cell infiltration than in uninvolved lung was supported by TCRbeta sequencing. Different pieces of the same tissue were used for each assay. Recurrence-free survival showed no association with tumor T-cell fraction.

Produced via immunoSEQ multiplex PCR; TCRdb's table is partial and in-frame only. This table has 20,000 to 25,000 clones, roughly 64% appearing once. About this clone itself: What it recognizes is unknown.

The CDR3 runs to 13 residues. V was clipped by 4 bases and J by 3 bases, with 10 bases between them. Germline lookup yields CDR1 KGHSH and CDR2 LQKENI. The chain carries TRBV18 and TRBJ2-7, with a possible D match to TRBD1 (5 bases). The receptor's source is a human donor with non-small cell lung cancer. Sequences were obtained from lung tumor tissue. In DNA, the CDR3 is TGTGCCAGCTCACTATCGACAGACTACGAGCAGTACTTC. Translated: CASSLSTDYEQYF.